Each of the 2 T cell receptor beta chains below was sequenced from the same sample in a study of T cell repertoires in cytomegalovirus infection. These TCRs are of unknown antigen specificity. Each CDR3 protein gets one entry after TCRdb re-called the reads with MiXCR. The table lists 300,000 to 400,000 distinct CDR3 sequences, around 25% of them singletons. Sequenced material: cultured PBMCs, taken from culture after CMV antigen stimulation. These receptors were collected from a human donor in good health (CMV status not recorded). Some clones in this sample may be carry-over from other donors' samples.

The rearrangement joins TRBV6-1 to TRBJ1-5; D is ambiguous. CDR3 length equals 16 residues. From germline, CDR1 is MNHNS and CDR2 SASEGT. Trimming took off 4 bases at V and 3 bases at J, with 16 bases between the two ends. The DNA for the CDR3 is TGTGCCAGCAGTGGGCGGGGAGGTTTTTACAATCAGCCCCAGCATTTT. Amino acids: CASSGRGGFYNQPQHF.

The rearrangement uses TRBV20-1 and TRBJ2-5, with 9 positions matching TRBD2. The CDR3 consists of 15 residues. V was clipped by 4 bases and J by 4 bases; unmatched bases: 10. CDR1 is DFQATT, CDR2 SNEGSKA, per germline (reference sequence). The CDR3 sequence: CSATGVAGVGETQYF. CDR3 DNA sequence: TGCAGTGCTACGGGGGTAGCGGGAGTGGGAGAGACCCAGTACTTC.